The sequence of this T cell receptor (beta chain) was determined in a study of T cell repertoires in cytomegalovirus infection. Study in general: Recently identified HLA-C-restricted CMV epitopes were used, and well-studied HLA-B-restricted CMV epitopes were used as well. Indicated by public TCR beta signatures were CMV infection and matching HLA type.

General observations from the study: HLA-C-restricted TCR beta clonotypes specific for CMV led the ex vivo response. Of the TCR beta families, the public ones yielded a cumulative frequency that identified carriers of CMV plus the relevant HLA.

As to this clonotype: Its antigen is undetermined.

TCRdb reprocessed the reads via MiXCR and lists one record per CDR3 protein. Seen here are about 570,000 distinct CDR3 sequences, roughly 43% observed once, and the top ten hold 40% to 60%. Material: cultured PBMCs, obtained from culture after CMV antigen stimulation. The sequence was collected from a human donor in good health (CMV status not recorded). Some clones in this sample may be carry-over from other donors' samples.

CDR3 in DNA: TGTGCCAGCAGCGAGCTACAGGGGGTTTCTATCTACGAGCAGTACTTC. Amino acids: CASSELQGVSIYEQYF. This rearrangement joins TRBV7-8 to TRBJ2-7; 8 bases fit TRBD1. The germline V gene encodes CDR1 SGHVS and CDR2 FQNEAQ. The CDR3 length is 16 residues. With V trimmed by 5 bases and J by 3 bases, 12 bases remained unmatched.